The rows below give T cell receptor beta chains drawn from one sample of a study of cytomegalovirus exposure and HLA in healthy donors. Only in-frame clones appear in the TCRdb table, and some are missing; sequencing was by immunoSEQ multiplex PCR. The top ten clones hold over 1.5% of a sample with about 83,000 clones, roughly 81% of them seen once. The specimen sequenced was PBMCs. These receptor sequences come from a woman aged 25-40 years in good health and CMV-seronegative. Each CDR3 is given with its conserved first and last residue. The D gene is left open where the match is weak. Size values are once, few and many counts, or a class for expanded clones, and some rows have none.

NA,TRBD2,TRBJ2-7,TRBV5-1,CASSLGTSGNYEQYF,TGCGCCAGCAGCTTGGGGACTAGCGGAAACTACGAGCAGTACTTC
NA,NA,TRBJ1-1,TRBV11-2,CASSDQMGGAFF,TGTGCCAGCAGCGATCAGATGGGGGGAGCTTTCTTT
NA,NA,TRBJ1-1,TRBV27,CASSSVERNTEAFF,TGTGCCAGCAGTTCGGTGGAGCGAAACACTGAAGCTTTCTTT
NA,NA,TRBJ2-7,TRBV27,CASSPTTSYEQYF,TGTGCCAGCAGCCCAACTACTTCGTACGAGCAGTACTTC
few,NA,TRBJ1-1,TRBV6-5,CASYKPMNTEAFF,TGTGCCAGCTATAAGCCCATGAACACTGAAGCTTTCTTT
few,TRBD2,TRBJ2-3,TRBV7-3,CASSPWASGKVSTDTQYF,TGTGCCAGCAGCCCATGGGCTAGCGGGAAGGTGAGCACAGATACGCAGTATTTT
many,NA,TRBJ2-7,TRBV19,CASRASLGYEQYF,TGTGCCAGTAGGGCCTCACTAGGCTACGAGCAGTACTTC
NA,NA,TRBJ2-7,TRBV28,CASSLSGQKYEQYF,TGTGCCAGCAGTTTAAGCGGTCAGAAATACGAGCAGTACTTC
NA,TRBD1,TRBJ1-5,TRBV27,CASSLAVRDRGRHF,TGTGCCAGCAGTTTAGCAGTGCGGGACAGGGGCCGCCATTTT
NA,NA,TRBJ2-4,TRBV5-6,CASSSFDSLAKNIQYF,TGTGCCAGCAGCTCATTTGACAGTCTAGCCAAAAACATTCAGTACTTC
NA,NA,TRBJ2-1,TRBV5-1,CASSLDIGLHNEQFF,TGCGCCAGCAGCTTGGATATTGGACTGCACAATGAGCAGTTCTTC
NA,NA,TRBJ2-7,TRBV27,CASSLGTSYYEQYF,TGTGCCAGCAGTTTGGGGACTTCGTACTACGAGCAGTACTTC
NA,TRBD2,TRBJ2-5,TRBV30,CAWSVRSVRGGETQYF,TGTGCCTGGAGTGTACGCAGTGTCCGGGGAGGGGAGACCCAGTACTTC
NA,TRBD1,TRBJ1-6,TRBV2,CASGGQGLNSPLHF,TGTGCCAGCGGGGGACAGGGCCTGAATTCACCCCTCCACTTT
NA,TRBD2,TRBJ2-7,TRBV7-7,CASSLGLAAEQYF,TGTGCTAGCAGCTTAGGACTAGCGGCCGAGCAGTACTTC
NA,NA,TRBJ1-1,TRBV29-1,CSVGQLRGNTEAFF,TGCAGCGTTGGACAGCTCAGGGGCAACACTGAAGCTTTCTTT
NA,NA,TRBJ2-7,TRBV29-1,CSAGDRSTSYEQYF,TGCAGCGCAGGTGACAGGTCCACTTCCTACGAGCAGTACTTC
few,TRBD1,TRBJ1-4,TRBV6-6,CASRDRGEEKLFF,TGTGCCAGTCGGGACAGGGGGGAAGAAAAACTGTTTTTT
NA,TRBD2,TRBJ2-1,TRBV6-4,CASSSLGGSNEQFF,TGTGCCAGCAGTAGTCTGGGAGGGAGCAATGAGCAGTTCTTC
NA,NA,TRBJ1-3,TRBV9,CASSVGPRGARGNTIYF,TGTGCCAGCAGCGTCGGACCTCGTGGGGCGCGAGGAAACACCATATATTTT
NA,NA,TRBJ2-1,TRBV11-2,CASSLDSFQINEQFF,TGTGCCAGCAGCTTAGATTCGTTCCAGATCAATGAGCAGTTCTTC
NA,TRBD2,TRBJ2-7,TRBV7-6,CASSLFPAGGQAYEQYF,TGTGCCAGCAGCTTATTTCCAGCGGGAGGGCAGGCCTACGAGCAGTACTTC
NA,TRBD2,TRBJ2-3,TRBV5-6,CASSLGLAGVGDTQYF,TGTGCCAGCAGCTTGGGCCTAGCGGGAGTCGGGGATACGCAGTATTTT
NA,NA,TRBJ2-5,TRBV10-1,CASGGDYQETQYF,TGCGCCAGCGGAGGAGACTACCAAGAGACCCAGTACTTC
NA,TRBD1,TRBJ1-1,TRBV5-1,CASSPGDRVNTEAFF,TGCGCCAGCAGCCCCGGAGACAGGGTGAACACTGAAGCTTTCTTT